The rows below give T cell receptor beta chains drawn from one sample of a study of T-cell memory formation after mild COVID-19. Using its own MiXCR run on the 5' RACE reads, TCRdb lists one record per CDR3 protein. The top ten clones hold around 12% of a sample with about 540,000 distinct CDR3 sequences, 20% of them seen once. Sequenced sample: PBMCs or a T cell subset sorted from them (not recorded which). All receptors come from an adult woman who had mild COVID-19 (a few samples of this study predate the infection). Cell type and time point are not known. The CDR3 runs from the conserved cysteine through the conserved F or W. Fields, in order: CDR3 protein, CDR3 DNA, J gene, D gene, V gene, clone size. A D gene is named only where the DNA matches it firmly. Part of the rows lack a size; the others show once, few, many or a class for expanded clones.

CDR3: CASSSRQGVLETQYF
DNA: TGTGCCAGCAGCTCCCGACAGGGAGTCCTGGAGACCCAGTACTTC
J: TRBJ2-5
D: TRBD1
V: TRBV9
size: -

CDR3: CATSDADKHEQYF
DNA: TGTGCCACCAGTGATGCGGACAAGCACGAGCAGTACTTC
J: TRBJ2-7
D: -
V: TRBV24-1
size: few

CDR3: CASSFVGSEAFF
DNA: TGTGCCAGCAGCTTCGTAGGGTCCGAAGCTTTCTTT
J: TRBJ1-1
D: -
V: TRBV7-9
size: -

CDR3: CASRNMRDSGNTIYF
DNA: TGTGCCAGCAGGAACATGCGGGACTCTGGAAACACCATATATTTT
J: TRBJ1-3
D: -
V: TRBV7-9
size: -

CDR3: CSAFVTGRGTEAFF
DNA: TGCAGTGCTTTCGTCACAGGGCGGGGGACTGAAGCTTTCTTT
J: TRBJ1-1
D: -
V: TRBV20-1
size: -

CDR3: CASSFPSSTDTQYF
DNA: TGTGCCAGCAGTTTTCCATCTAGCACAGATACGCAGTATTTT
J: TRBJ2-3
D: -
V: TRBV12-3/TRBV12-4
size: -

CDR3: CASSPFGSGIYNEQFF
DNA: TGTGCCAGCAGCCCCTTTGGTAGCGGGATTTACAATGAGCAGTTCTTC
J: TRBJ2-1
D: TRBD2
V: TRBV3-1
size: few

CDR3: CASSPSDRGPGEQYF
DNA: TGTGCCAGCAGCCCTTCGGACAGGGGGCCGGGCGAGCAGTACTTC
J: TRBJ2-7
D: TRBD1
V: TRBV7-2
size: -

CDR3: CSGDLRGNYGYTF
DNA: TGCAGTGGCGACCTACGGGGCAACTATGGCTACACCTTC
J: TRBJ1-2
D: -
V: TRBV20-1
size: few

CDR3: CASSQEGRTYGEQFF
DNA: TGCGCCAGCAGCCAAGAGGGTCGGACCTACGGTGAGCAGTTCTTC
J: TRBJ2-1
D: -
V: TRBV4-3
size: -

CDR3: CASSLGFRVDEQYF
DNA: TGTGCCAGCAGCTTAGGTTTCAGGGTAGACGAGCAGTACTTC
J: TRBJ2-7
D: -
V: TRBV7-9
size: few

CDR3: CASSPTGRTEAFF
DNA: TGTGCCAGCAGCCCGACAGGGCGCACTGAAGCTTTCTTT
J: TRBJ1-1
D: TRBD1
V: TRBV3-1
size: -

CDR3: CSVEIGPAGGTQYF
DNA: TGCAGCGTTGAAATCGGGCCGGCAGGAGGGACGCAGTATTTT
J: TRBJ2-3
D: -
V: TRBV29-1
size: -

CDR3: CASSLSGGVTDTQYF
DNA: TGTGCCAGCAGCCTTAGCGGGGGGGTCACAGATACGCAGTATTTT
J: TRBJ2-3
D: TRBD2
V: TRBV7-6
size: few

CDR3: CASSPRDRGGGYTF
DNA: TGTGCCAGCAGCCCTCGGGACAGGGGTGGTGGCTACACCTTC
J: TRBJ1-2
D: TRBD1
V: TRBV3-1
size: -

CDR3: CASSLATDRGEQYF
DNA: TGCGCCAGCAGCTTGGCAACCGACAGGGGCGAGCAGTACTTC
J: TRBJ2-7
D: TRBD1
V: TRBV5-1
size: -

CDR3: CATSDPTSYNEQFF
DNA: TGTGCCACCAGTGATCCGACATCCTACAATGAGCAGTTCTTC
J: TRBJ2-1
D: -
V: TRBV24-1
size: -

CDR3: CASSQDWAGRREAQYF
DNA: TGCGCCAGCAGCCAAGACTGGGCAGGCCGAAGGGAGGCCCAGTACTTC
J: TRBJ2-5
D: -
V: TRBV4-1
size: few